The present T cell receptor (beta chain) was sequenced within a study of graft-versus-host responses after intestinal transplantation. Study overall: Recipients were given multivisceral, liver-intestinal, or isolated intestinal transplants.

With respect to this clone: Its target is not known.

Profiled with immunoSEQ multiplex PCR; TCRdb holds only in-frame clones, not every one. The sample includes 38,000 or so clones, roughly 95% of them seen just once. V lost 0 bases, J lost 2 bases, and 3 bases stayed unmatched. The germline V gene encodes CDR1 SGDLS and CDR2 YYNGEE. The length of the CDR3 is 15 residues. Study-wide points: Patients with graft-donor T cell macrochimerism had high graft-versus-host to host-versus-graft clonal ratios in allografts.

The source of this sequence is a human donor who was the organ donor for an intestinal transplant. This chain joins TRBV9 and TRBJ1-2, with 8 bases identical to TRBD1. Material: unstimulated CD8+ T cells sorted from spleen or lymph node cells, obtained before transplant. The CDR3 DNA reads as TGTGCCAGCAGCGTAGGCGACAGGGGAAACTATGGCTACACCTTC. This sequence encodes CASSVGDRGNYGYTF.